This entry is about one T cell receptor beta chain. Original handling: Estimates of nucleated cell counts were drawn from the amplification of reference gene primers. Profiled with immunoSEQ multiplex PCR; TCRdb holds only in-frame clones, not every one. V, J and clone size are taken as reported in that table, and D and trimming were inferred from the DNA itself. The repertoire holds about 310,000 clones, with around 90% as singletons. These data originate in a study of blood T cell repertoires in COVID-19. Study at large: Sites in the United States, Italy and Spain provided acute and convalescent COVID-19 samples. T cells, B-cell-depleted T cells, or PBMCs supplied cDNA or gDNA.

Germline V CDR1 and CDR2: SEHNR, FQNEAQ (reference sequence). CDR3 length: 14 residues. V was pared by 2 bases and J by 7 bases, with 15 bases between. The sample consisted of peripheral blood. The TCR comes from a man aged 50-60 years with active or convalescent COVID-19. This chain connects TRBV7-9 to TRBJ2-7; possibly TRBD2 for D (6 bases). This CDR3 reads CASSLSDGRGEQYF. In DNA form, the CDR3 reads TGTGCCAGCAGCTTAAGTGATGGTCGGGGGGAGCAGTACTTC.